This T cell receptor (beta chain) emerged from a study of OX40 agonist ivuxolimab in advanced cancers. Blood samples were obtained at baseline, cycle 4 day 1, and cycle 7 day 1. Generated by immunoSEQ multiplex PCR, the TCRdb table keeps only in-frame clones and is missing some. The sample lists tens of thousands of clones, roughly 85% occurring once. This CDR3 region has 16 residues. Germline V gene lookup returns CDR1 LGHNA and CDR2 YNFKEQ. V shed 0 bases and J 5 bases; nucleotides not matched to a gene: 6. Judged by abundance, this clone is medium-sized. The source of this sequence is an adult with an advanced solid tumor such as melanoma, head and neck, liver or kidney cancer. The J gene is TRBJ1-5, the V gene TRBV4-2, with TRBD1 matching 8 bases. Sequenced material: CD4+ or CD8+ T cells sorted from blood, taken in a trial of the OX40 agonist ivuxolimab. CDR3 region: CASSQEQGQGDQPQHF. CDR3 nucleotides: TGTGCCAGCAGCCAAGAGCAAGGACAGGGCGATCAGCCCCAGCATTTT.